Listed here are 15 T cell receptor beta chains from one sample, sequenced in a study of beta chain features in type 1 diabetes. Every bit of the isolated RNA underwent reverse transcription, so sequencing read expressed TCRB transcripts. The data were produced by immunoSEQ multiplex PCR, yet TCRdb's version contains in-frame clones alone and is incomplete. The sample lists around 21,000 clones; about 50% were seen once. Source material: stem cell memory CD4+ T cells from blood. The receptors originated from a man aged 18 to 35 in good health.

The DNA for the CDR3 is TGTGCCAGCAGCTTGTCCAGGATGGGGGGTAGCGAGACCCAGTACTTC. Encoded protein: CASSLSRMGGSETQYF. The chain carries TRBV4-2 and TRBJ2-5, with D tentatively TRBD2 (6 bases). The CDR3 consists of 16 residues. The ends were cut back, 5 bases at V and 5 bases at J, with 21 bases in the middle. CDR1 is LGHNA, CDR2 YNFKEQ, per germline.

V and J are TRBV6-6 and TRBJ2-5, with D possibly TRBD2 on 6 matching bases. This CDR3 comprises 16 residues. Germline loops: CDR1 MNHNY, CDR2 SVGAGI (reference sequence). The ends were cut back, 0 bases at V and 1 base at J, with 12 bases in the middle. CDR3 protein: CASSYSAGSFQETQYF. CDR3 nucleotide sequence: TGTGCCAGCAGTTACTCGGCGGGAAGCTTCCAAGAGACCCAGTACTTC.

This rearrangement joins TRBV5-1 to TRBJ1-6, with 8 positions matching TRBD1. V trimming: 2 bases; J trimming: 6 bases; junction bases outside the gene matches: 4. Germline V lookup: CDR1 SGHRS, CDR2 YFSETQ. This CDR3 comprises 15 residues. The DNA of the CDR3 is TGCGCCAGCAGCTTAGACAGGGGAGGTAATTCACCCCTCCACTTT. Amino acids: CASSLDRGGNSPLHF.

This clone was observed a few times. This chain joins TRBV7-6 and TRBJ2-2, with D perhaps TRBD1 (5 bases). The CDR3 is 16 residues long. V was shortened by 3 bases and J by 1 base, with 12 bases between the two germline ends. Germline V gene lookup returns CDR1 SGHVS and CDR2 FNYEAQ. CDR3 sequence reads: CASSFGPTVNTGELFF. DNA of the CDR3: TGTGCCAGCAGCTTCGGTCCGACAGTGAACACCGGGGAGCTGTTTTTT.

The chain couples TRBV6-5 to TRBJ2-7, with D unclear. Germline CDR1 reads MNHEY; CDR2 reads SVGAGI. CDR3 length: 11 amino acids. V was trimmed by 7 bases and J by 9 bases, leaving 13 bases between them. Here the CDR3 reads CASISETGQYF. The CDR3 nucleotides are TGTGCCAGCATTTCGGAGACGGGGCAGTACTTC.

The V and J genes are TRBV7-9 and TRBJ1-1, with D possibly TRBD1 on 6 matching bases. V dropped 11 bases and J dropped 10 bases, with 26 bases sitting between them. This CDR3 region has 14 residues. The germline V gene encodes CDR1 SEHNR and CDR2 FQNEAQ (reference sequence). CDR3 bases: TGTGCCGTTCAAGGGGGGGCAATGGCGTTTGGAGCTTTCTTT. As protein: CAVQGGAMAFGAFF.

The gene calls are TRBV28 and TRBJ2-5; TRBD2 agrees at 10 bases. Germline V gene sequence: CDR1 MDHEN, CDR2 SYDVKM. This CDR3 spans 12 amino acids. J gave up 9 bases and V 7 bases, and 5 bases lay outside the gene matches. The CDR3 DNA sequence: TGTGCCAGCACTAGCGGGAGACCGGCCCAGTACTTC. It codes for CASTSGRPAQYF.

This clone turned up a few times. The rearrangement links TRBV14 to TRBJ1-1, with a possible D match to TRBD1 (5 bases). The germline V gene has CDR1 SGHDN and CDR2 FVKESK. V was clipped by 4 bases and J by 0 bases, with 12 bases between them. CDR3 length: 15 residues. The CDR3 DNA reads as TGTGCCAGCAGCCGCCCGAAGGGGATGAACACTGAAGCTTTCTTT. This translates into CASSRPKGMNTEAFF. The full variable domain, with the rest looked up from reference TRBV14 and TRBJ1-1, is EAGVTQFPSHSVIEKGQTVTLRCDPISGHDNLYWYRRVMGKEIKFLLHFVKESKQDESGMPNNRFLAERTGGTYSTLKVQPAELEDSGVYFCASSRPKGMNTEAFFGQGTRLTVV.

This clone was seen only once. The rearrangement joins TRBV5-1 to TRBJ1-1, with D maybe TRBD1 (5 bases). The CDR3 sequence is 15 residues long. CDR1 is SGHRS and CDR2 is YFSETQ in the germline V gene. Trimming took off 3 bases at V and 6 bases at J, with 18 bases between the two ends. CDR3 region: CASSYQGVVGAEAFF. The CDR3 DNA reads as TGCGCCAGCAGCTACCAAGGGGTTGTAGGAGCTGAAGCTTTCTTT. The whole variable domain, filled in from reference TRBV5-1 and TRBJ1-1, reads KAGVTQTPRYLIKTRGQQVTLSCSPISGHRSVSWYQQTPGQGLQFLFEYFSETQRNKGNFPGRFSGRQFSNSRSEMNVSTLELGDSALYLCASSYQGVVGAEAFFGQGTRLTVV.

This clone has more than one count but fewer than ten. The V gene is TRBV9, the J gene TRBJ2-3; the D gene is possibly TRBD2 (6 bases). Germline CDR1 and CDR2: SGDLS and YYNGEE. CDR3 length equals 16 residues. Between the trimmed V and J ends, which lost 4 bases and 3 bases, there was a span of 18 bases. This CDR3 is CASSLRLNLATDTQYF. The CDR3 DNA is TGTGCCAGCAGCCTCCGACTGAATCTAGCGACAGATACGCAGTATTTT. The full variable domain, completed using reference TRBV9 and TRBJ2-3, is DSGVTQTPKHLITATGQRVTLRCSPRSGDLSVYWYQQSLDQGLQFLIQYYNGEERAKGNILERFSAQQFPDLHSELNLSSLELGDSALYFCASSLRLNLATDTQYFGPGTRLTVL.

This clone was recorded a few times. This rearrangement joins TRBV7-2 to TRBJ2-7; 12 nucleotides line up with TRBD2. Germline V gene sequence: CDR1 SGHTA, CDR2 FQGNSA. After removal of 1 base from V and 2 bases from J, the junction contained 3 bases not matched to a gene. The CDR3 covers 16 residues. CDR3 sequence (DNA): TGTGCCAGCAGCTTAGGGCTAGCGGGAGGGACCTACGAGCAGTACTTC. This codes for CASSLGLAGGTYEQYF. Combining the CDR3 with reference TRBV7-2 and TRBJ2-7 gives the whole variable domain GAGVSQSPSNKVTEKGKDVELRCDPISGHTALYWYRQSLGQGLEFLIYFQGNSAPDKSGLPSDRFSAERTGGSVSTLTIQRTQQEDSAVYLCASSLGLAGGTYEQYFGPGTRLTVT.

This clone was detected only once. This chain links TRBV18 with TRBJ2-3; maybe TRBD1 (6 bases). CDR3 length: 19 amino acids. With 3 bases removed from V and 1 base from J, the gap between germline ends came to 23 bases. Germline V lookup: CDR1 KGHSH, CDR2 LQKENI. CDR3 amino acids: CASSPFLLIGTNRTDTQYF. The CDR3 coding sequence is TGTGCCAGCTCACCGTTCCTCTTGATCGGGACAAACCGCACAGATACGCAGTATTTT.

The chain is built from TRBV18 and TRBJ1-3; possibly TRBD1 for D (6 bases). Germline V gene data show CDR1 as KGHSH and CDR2 as LQKENI. V shed 5 bases and J shed 0 bases, with 20 bases lying between them. The CDR3 runs to 18 residues. This chain's CDR3 is CASSTFPGQQISGNTIYF. The CDR3 DNA follows: TGTGCCAGCTCAACATTCCCGGGACAACAAATCTCTGGAAACACCATATATTTT.

The rearrangement joins TRBV11-2 to TRBJ2-7; 9 bases align to TRBD1. Germline CDR1 is SGHAT and CDR2 is FQNNGV. This CDR3 is built from 16 residues. V shed 5 bases and J 2 bases; nucleotides not matched to a gene: 10. The chain's CDR3 is CASSPRPGQGTYEQYF. CDR3 coding DNA: TGTGCCAGCAGCCCGAGACCCGGACAGGGGACCTACGAGCAGTACTTC.

This clone was counted a few times. The V call is TRBV5-4, the J call TRBJ2-7; possible D gene TRBD1, 7 bases. The germline gives CDR1 SGHNT, CDR2 YYREEE (reference sequence). The CDR3 loop spans 13 amino acids. V gave up 7 bases and J gave up 2 bases, with 13 bases separating them. The CDR3 DNA reads as TGTGCCAGCTCCGGGGGACAGCCCTACGAGCAGTACTTC. Translated: CASSGGQPYEQYF.